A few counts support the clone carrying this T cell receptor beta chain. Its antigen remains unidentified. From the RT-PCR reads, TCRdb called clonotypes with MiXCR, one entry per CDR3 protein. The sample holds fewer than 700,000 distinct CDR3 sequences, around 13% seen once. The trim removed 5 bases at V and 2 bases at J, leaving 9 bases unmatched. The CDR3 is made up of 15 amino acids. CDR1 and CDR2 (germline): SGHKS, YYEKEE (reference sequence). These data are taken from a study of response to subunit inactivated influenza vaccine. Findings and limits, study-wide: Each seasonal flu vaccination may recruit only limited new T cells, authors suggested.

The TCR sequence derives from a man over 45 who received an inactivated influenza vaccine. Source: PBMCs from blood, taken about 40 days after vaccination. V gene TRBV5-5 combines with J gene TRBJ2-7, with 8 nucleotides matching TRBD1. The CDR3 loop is CASRPPGQAPYEQYF. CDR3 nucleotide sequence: TGTGCCAGCAGACCACCGGGACAGGCGCCCTACGAGCAGTACTTC.